This TCR beta chain was sequenced in a study of cytomegalovirus exposure and HLA in healthy donors. Whole-study context: A prior analysis found roughly 100 million unique TCR beta sequences from around 200 million T cells. Study-wide results and limits: In a later analysis, most CMV-associated TCR beta chains appeared HLA-restricted.

This clone was picked up a small number of times. Its specificity is unknown. Germline V gene sequence: CDR1 SNHLY, CDR2 FYNNEI. Trimming pared 6 bases from V and 5 bases from J, leaving 8 bases between. The CDR3 runs to 12 residues. The PCR used 60 Vbeta and 13 Jbeta primers. The repertoire was sequenced with immunoSEQ multiplex PCR; TCRdb's copy has only in-frame clones and lacks some. The data show under 150,000 clones, 9% to 10% seen once. The rearrangement uses TRBV2 and TRBJ1-5; D may be TRBD1 (6 bases). Sequencing was done on a sample of PBMCs. The source of this sequence is a man aged 30 to 45 in good health and CMV-seronegative. The CDR3 loop is CASSRGDQPQHF. CDR3 DNA sequence: TGTGCCAGCAGCAGGGGTGATCAGCCCCAGCATTTT.